The text below deals with one T cell receptor beta chain. This specimen comes from a study of blood T cell repertoires in COVID-19. Trimming cost V 0 bases and J 10 bases, with 7 bases left between them. The CDR3 runs 13 residues. Germline CDR1 is MNHEY and CDR2 is SVGAGI. Here immunoSEQ multiplex PCR was the method, and the copy in TCRdb shows in-frame clones only, minus some. The sample records approximately 240,000 clones, around 80% being singletons. The source of this sequence is a woman aged 40 to 50 with active or convalescent COVID-19. The sample comprised peripheral blood. The chain has TRBV6-5 and TRBJ1-6; maybe TRBD1 (6 bases). The CDR3 bases are TGTGCCAGCAGTTACTCCACAGGGTCACCCCTCCACTTT. It translates to CASSYSTGSPLHF.